These 13 T cell receptor beta chains originate from one sample sequenced in a study of TIL therapy for anti-PD-1-resistant metastatic lung cancer. This was the immunoSEQ v3 assay. Clones were sequenced by immunoSEQ multiplex PCR, and TCRdb holds only the in-frame ones, with some missing. The sample includes roughly 20,000 clones, roughly four fifths of them seen just once. Documented time point: pre-treatment sample, taken before nivolumab and TIL therapy. Specimen: blood, collected at baseline. The receptors here all came from a person between 25 and 79 years old with non-small cell lung cancer.

The chain couples TRBV12-5 to TRBJ2-5, with 7 positions matching TRBD1. Germline-derived CDR1 and CDR2 are LGHNT and FRNRAP. V shed 5 bases and J 4 bases; nucleotides not matched to a gene: 7. The CDR3 has 14 amino acids. CDR3 sequence: CASGPQTGVETQYF. The CDR3 coding sequence is TGTGCTAGTGGTCCACAAACAGGGGTAGAGACCCAGTACTTC.

This clone was seen only a few times. The CDR3, as DNA: TGCAGTGCTAGAGTTAGTGGCTACACCTTC. Protein product: CSARVSGYTF. V and J are TRBV20-1 and TRBJ1-2; D gene ambiguous. The CDR3 is 10 amino acids. V lost 1 base and J 7 bases, leaving 4 bases between the germline ends. Per germline, CDR1 DFQATT and CDR2 SNEGSKA (reference sequence).

This clone was counted between two and nine times. V is TRBV9 and J is TRBJ1-4; the match to TRBD1 covers 7 bases. The CDR3 loop spans 14 amino acids. V was pared by 3 bases and J by 4 bases, with 3 bases of the junction left unmatched. Per the germline V gene, CDR1 is SGDLS and CDR2 is YYNGEE. The CDR3 here is CASSARDSNEKLFF. The CDR3 nucleotides are TGTGCCAGCAGCGCCCGGGACAGTAATGAAAAACTGTTTTTT.

Concerning this clone: This sample also contains other DNA sequences that code for the same CDR3. The CDR3 DNA reads TGCGCCAGCAGCCAAGCCTCCTATAATTCACCCCTCCACTTT. The encoded protein is CASSQASYNSPLHF. This chain joins TRBV4-3 and TRBJ1-6; D unresolved. From germline, CDR1 is LGHNA and CDR2 YSLEER. V gave up 1 base and J gave up 0 bases, with 1 base separating them. CDR3 length: 14 residues.

The chain combines TRBV5-1 with TRBJ1-2, with 10 positions matching TRBD1. Germline values: CDR1 SGHRS, CDR2 YFSETQ. The V and J ends lost 4 bases and 6 bases, in that order; junction bases with no gene match: 6. The CDR3 consists of 14 residues. The CDR3 region has the DNA TGCGCCAGCAGCGCAGGGACAGGGGCCCATGGCTACACCTTC. This gives the protein CASSAGTGAHGYTF.

This clone has only a few counts. V is TRBV27 and J is TRBJ1-5, with TRBD1 matching 7 bases. Trimming removed 5 bases from V and 7 bases from J; junction bases left unmatched: 11. The CDR3 is 15 residues long. Germline CDR1 MNHEY, CDR2 SMNVEV (reference sequence). The CDR3, as DNA: TGTGCCAGCAGTCCCACCGGGACAGCCTCCCAGCCCCAGCATTTT. Protein: CASSPTGTASQPQHF.

The V call is TRBV15, the J call TRBJ2-1; D may correspond to TRBD1 or TRBD2 (5 bases each). The CDR3 is 14 amino acids. Trimming pared 1 base from V and 4 bases from J, leaving 8 bases between. The germline CDR1 and CDR2 sequences are LNHNV and YYDKDF (reference sequence). The CDR3 loop reads CATSRGDGYNEQFF. CDR3 DNA: TGTGCCACCAGCAGAGGGGACGGTTACAATGAGCAGTTCTTC.

The chain joins TRBV2 to TRBJ1-5; D remains unclear. Germline values: CDR1 SNHLY, CDR2 FYNNEI. This CDR3 region has 15 residues. V gave up 3 bases and J gave up 0 bases, with 9 bases separating them. Written as DNA, the CDR3 is TGTGCCAGCAGTGATTGGGGAAGTAGCAATCAGCCCCAGCATTTT. As protein: CASSDWGSSNQPQHF. The whole variable domain, remainder taken from reference TRBV2 and TRBJ1-5, is EPEVTQTPSHQVTQMGQEVILRCVPISNHLYFYWYRQILGQKVEFLVSFYNNEISEKSEIFDDQFSVERPDGSNFTLKIRSTKLEDSAMYFCASSDWGSSNQPQHFGDGTRLSIL.

The chain has TRBV2 and TRBJ1-2; 9 nucleotides agree with TRBD1. This CDR3 has 16 residues. Trimming took 6 bases from V and 3 from J; bases not matched to a gene: 11. Per germline, CDR1 SNHLY and CDR2 FYNNEI. The CDR3 loop reads CASRFPGQGTYYGYTF. The CDR3 DNA is TGTGCCAGCAGATTTCCGGGACAGGGAACTTACTATGGCTACACCTTC.

The chain links TRBV27 to TRBJ2-7; TRBD1 agrees at 8 bases. Germline V CDR1 and CDR2: MNHEY, SMNVEV (reference sequence). The CDR3 contains 14 residues. The J segment lost 3 bases and the V segment lost 5 bases, leaving 6 bases of the junction unmatched. The CDR3 reads CASSPLRGLYEQYF. In DNA form, the CDR3 reads TGTGCCAGCAGTCCTCTCAGGGGGCTCTACGAGCAGTACTTC.

The chain carries TRBV5-1 and TRBJ2-2, with 8 bases identical to TRBD2. V gave up 6 bases and J gave up 0 bases; unmatched junction bases: 4. CDR1 and CDR2 from the germline V gene are SGHRS and YFSETQ. This CDR3 spans 15 amino acids. The CDR3 nucleotides are TGCGCCAGCAAGGTACTAGCGGCGAACACCGGGGAGCTGTTTTTT. Translated: CASKVLAANTGELFF.

The J gene is TRBJ2-1, the V gene TRBV7-2; D not certain. From germline, CDR1 is SGHTA and CDR2 FQGNSA. This CDR3 region has 14 residues. Trimming left V 2 bases short and J 7 bases short, with 12 bases between. This chain's CDR3 is CASSLRTLQNEQFF. CDR3 bases: TGTGCCAGCAGCTTACGGACGTTGCAGAATGAGCAGTTCTTC.

The chain uses TRBV27 and TRBJ2-1; 8 nucleotides agree with TRBD2. The germline gives CDR1 MNHEY, CDR2 SMNVEV (reference sequence). Unmatched junction bases numbered 3, after V lost 8 bases and J lost 0 bases. The CDR3 consists of 14 residues. CDR3 DNA: TGTGCCAGCTCTAGCGGGTCCTCCTACAATGAGCAGTTCTTC. It encodes CASSSGSSYNEQFF.